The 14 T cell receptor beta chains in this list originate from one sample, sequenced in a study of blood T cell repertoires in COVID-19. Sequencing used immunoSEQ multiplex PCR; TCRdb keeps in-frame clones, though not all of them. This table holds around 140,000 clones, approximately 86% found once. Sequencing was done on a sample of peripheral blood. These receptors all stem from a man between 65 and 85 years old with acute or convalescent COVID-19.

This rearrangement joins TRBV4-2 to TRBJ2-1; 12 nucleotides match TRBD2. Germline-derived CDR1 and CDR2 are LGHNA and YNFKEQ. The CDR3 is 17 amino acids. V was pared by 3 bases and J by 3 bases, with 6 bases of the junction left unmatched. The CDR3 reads CASSQATSGGLYNEQFF. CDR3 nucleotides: TGTGCCAGCAGCCAGGCAACTAGCGGGGGGCTCTACAATGAGCAGTTCTTC.

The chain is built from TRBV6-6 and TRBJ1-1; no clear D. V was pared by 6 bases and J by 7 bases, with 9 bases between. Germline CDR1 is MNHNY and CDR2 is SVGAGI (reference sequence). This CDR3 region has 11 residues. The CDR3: CASRGSIEAFF. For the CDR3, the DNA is TGTGCCAGCAGAGGTAGCATTGAAGCTTTCTTT.

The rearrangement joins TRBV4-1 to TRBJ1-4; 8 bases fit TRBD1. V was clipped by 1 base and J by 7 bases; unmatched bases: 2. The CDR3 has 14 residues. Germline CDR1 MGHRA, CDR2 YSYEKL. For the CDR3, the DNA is TGCGCCAGCAGCCAAGTACAGGGGGGTGAAAAACTGTTTTTT. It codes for CASSQVQGGEKLFF.

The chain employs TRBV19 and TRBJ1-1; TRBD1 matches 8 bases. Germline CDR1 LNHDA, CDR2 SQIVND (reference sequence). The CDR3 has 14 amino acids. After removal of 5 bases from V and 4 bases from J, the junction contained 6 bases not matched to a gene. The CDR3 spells CASSLLTGGTEAFF. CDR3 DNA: TGTGCCAGTAGTCTTTTAACAGGGGGCACTGAAGCTTTCTTT. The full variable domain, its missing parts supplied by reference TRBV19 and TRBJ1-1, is DGGITQSPKYLFRKEGQNVTLSCEQNLNHDAMYWYRQDPGQGLRLIYYSQIVNDFQKGDIAEGYSVSREKKESFPLTVTSAQKNPTAFYLCASSLLTGGTEAFFGQGTRLTVV.

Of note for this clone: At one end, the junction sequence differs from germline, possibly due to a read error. Here the CDR3 reads CASSLGGDNDGYTF. CDR3 in DNA: TGCGCCAGCAGCTTGGGCGGGGATAACGATGGCTACACCTTC. The V gene is TRBV5-1, the J gene TRBJ1-2; D is unresolved. This CDR3 region has 14 residues. Germline CDR1 is SGHRS and CDR2 is YFSETQ.

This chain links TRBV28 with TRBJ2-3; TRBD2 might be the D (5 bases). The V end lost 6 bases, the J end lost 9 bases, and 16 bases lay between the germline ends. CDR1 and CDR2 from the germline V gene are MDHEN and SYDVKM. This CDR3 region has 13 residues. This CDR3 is CASSIGWSGTQYF. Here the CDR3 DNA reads TGTGCCAGCAGCATTGGATGGAGCGGCACGCAGTATTTT.

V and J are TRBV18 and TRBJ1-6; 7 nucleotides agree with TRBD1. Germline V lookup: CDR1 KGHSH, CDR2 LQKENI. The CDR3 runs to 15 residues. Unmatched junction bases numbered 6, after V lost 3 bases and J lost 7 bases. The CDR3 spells CASSPTGTANSPLHF. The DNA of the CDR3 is TGTGCCAGCTCACCGACCGGGACAGCAAATTCACCCCTCCACTTT. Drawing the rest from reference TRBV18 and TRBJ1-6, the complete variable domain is NAGVMQNPRHLVRRRGQEARLRCSPMKGHSHVYWYRQLPEEGLKFMVYLQKENIIDESGMPKERFSAEFPKEGPSILRIQQVVRGDSAAYFCASSPTGTANSPLHFGNGTRLTVT.

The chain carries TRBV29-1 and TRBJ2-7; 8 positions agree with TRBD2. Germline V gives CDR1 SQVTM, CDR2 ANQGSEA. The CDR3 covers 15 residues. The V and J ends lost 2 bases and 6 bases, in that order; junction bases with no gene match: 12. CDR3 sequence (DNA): TGCAGCGTTGAATGGGGGGGACTAGTGGGCGGCGAGCAGTACTTC. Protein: CSVEWGGLVGGEQYF.

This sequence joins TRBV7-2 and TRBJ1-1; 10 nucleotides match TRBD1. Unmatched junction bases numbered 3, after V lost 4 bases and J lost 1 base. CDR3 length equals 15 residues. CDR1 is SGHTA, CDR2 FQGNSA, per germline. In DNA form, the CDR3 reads TGTGCCAGCAGCTCTCGGACAGGGGGGAACACTGAAGCTTTCTTT. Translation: CASSSRTGGNTEAFF.

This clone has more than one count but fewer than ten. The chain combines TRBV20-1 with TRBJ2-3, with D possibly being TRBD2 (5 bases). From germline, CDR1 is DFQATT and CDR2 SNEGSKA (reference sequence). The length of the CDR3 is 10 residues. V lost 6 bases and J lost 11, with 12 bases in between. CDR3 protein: CSAAAAGQYF. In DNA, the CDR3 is TGCAGTGCCGCGGCCGCGGGGCAGTATTTT.

The CDR3 loop is CASSLARGSSPLHF. The CDR3, as DNA: TGTGCCAGCAGCTTGGCCAGGGGGAGTTCACCCCTCCACTTT. The rearrangement uses TRBV5-4 and TRBJ1-6; 7 positions match TRBD1. Germline CDR1 SGHNT, CDR2 YYREEE (reference sequence). V dropped 0 bases and J dropped 9; count of bases not matched to a gene: 3. The CDR3 loop spans 14 amino acids.

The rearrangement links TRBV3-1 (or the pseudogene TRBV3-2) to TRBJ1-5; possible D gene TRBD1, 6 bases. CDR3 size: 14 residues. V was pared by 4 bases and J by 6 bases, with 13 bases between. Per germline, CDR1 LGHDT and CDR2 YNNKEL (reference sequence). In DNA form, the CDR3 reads TGTGCCAGCAGCCTACAGGGAGGGGGTCAGCCCCAGCATTTT. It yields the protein CASSLQGGGQPQHF.

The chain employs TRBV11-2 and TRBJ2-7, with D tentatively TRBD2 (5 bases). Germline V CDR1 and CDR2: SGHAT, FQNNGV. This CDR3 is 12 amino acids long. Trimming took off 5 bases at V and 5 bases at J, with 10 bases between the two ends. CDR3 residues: CASSLGVNEQYF. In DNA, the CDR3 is TGTGCCAGCAGCCTGGGAGTGAACGAGCAGTACTTC.

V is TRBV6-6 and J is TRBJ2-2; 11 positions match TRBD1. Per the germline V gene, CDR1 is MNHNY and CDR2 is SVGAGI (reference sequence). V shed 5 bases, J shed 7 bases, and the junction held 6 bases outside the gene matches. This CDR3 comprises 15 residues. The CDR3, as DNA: TGTGCCAGCAGTACGGGACAGGGGGTTATCGGGGAGCTGTTTTTT. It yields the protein CASSTGQGVIGELFF.